A selection of T cell receptor beta chains follows, all from one sample in a study of blood T cell repertoires in COVID-19. Clones were sequenced by immunoSEQ multiplex PCR, and TCRdb holds only the in-frame ones, with some missing. The sample contains roughly 100,000 clones, roughly 88% of which appear only once. Source material: peripheral blood. The receptor source for this set is a human donor in a cohort sampled during active COVID-19. The CDR3 runs from the conserved cysteine through the conserved F or W. A D gene is named only where the DNA matches it firmly. Expanded clones are given a class, and other clones once, few, many or no size at all.

once | TRBJ2-1 | TRBV3-1/TRBV3-2 | NA | TGTGCCAGCAGCCCGCCGGGGGGCCTGGGCAATGAGCAGTTCTTC | CASSPPGGLGNEQFF
NA | TRBJ2-7 | TRBV28 | TRBD2 | TGTGCCAGCAGTCCCGGGACTACCCCCTACGAGCAGTACTTC | CASSPGTTPYEQYF
NA | TRBJ2-5 | TRBV5-1 | TRBD2 | TGCGCCAGCAGCTTGTCCGGGACTAGCGGCCAAGAGACCCAGTACTTC | CASSLSGTSGQETQYF
NA | TRBJ2-7 | TRBV18 | TRBD2 | TGTGCCAGCTCACCACTTGGACTAGCGGGGATCTACTACGAGCAGTACTTC | CASSPLGLAGIYYEQYF
NA | TRBJ2-1 | TRBV10-3 | TRBD1 | TGTGCCATCAGTGACACAGGACAGGGGTTTTCGAATGAGCAGTTCTTC | CAISDTGQGFSNEQFF
NA | TRBJ1-1 | TRBV2 | TRBD1 | TGTGCCAGCAAAGGACAGGGTGGGACTGAAGCTTTCTTT | CASKGQGGTEAFF
NA | TRBJ1-2 | TRBV3-1/TRBV3-2 | NA | TGTGCCAGCAGCCAACGATATTCCCGACAGTGGGATGGCTACACCTTC | CASSQRYSRQWDGYTF
NA | TRBJ2-3 | TRBV7-2 | NA | TGTGCCAGCACCAACACAGATACGCAGTATTTT | CASTNTDTQYF
once | TRBJ2-1 | TRBV10-2 | NA | TGCGCCAGCAGTGAGGACTACCTAGTTTACAATGAGCAGTTCTTC | CASSEDYLVYNEQFF
NA | TRBJ1-2 | TRBV18 | TRBD1 | TGTGCCAGCTCACCAGAGGGACAGGGGGCCCTCGACTATGGCTACACCTTC | CASSPEGQGALDYGYTF
NA | TRBJ2-7 | TRBV7-2 | TRBD2 | TGTGCCAGCGGGATAGCGGGACTGAGCGAGCAGTACTTC | CASGIAGLSEQYF
NA | TRBJ1-6 | TRBV18 | NA | TGTGCCAGCTCACCCCAGGGTTCTGGGTATAATTCACCCCTCCACTTT | CASSPQGSGYNSPLHF
NA | TRBJ1-2 | TRBV7-2 | NA | TGTGCCAGCAGCTTAGTGGCGGTTGGCTACACCTTC | CASSLVAVGYTF
NA | TRBJ2-5 | TRBV5-1 | NA | TGCGCCAGCACCCGCGGGGAGCAAGAGACCCAGTACTTC | CASTRGEQETQYF
NA | TRBJ2-7 | TRBV29-1 | NA | TGCAGCGTTCGCGGGGACTCCTACGAGCAGTACTTC | CSVRGDSYEQYF
NA | TRBJ2-7 | TRBV6-5 | NA | TGTGCCAGCAGTTTCACGGGGAACGAGCAGTACTTC | CASSFTGNEQYF
NA | TRBJ1-1 | TRBV5-4 | TRBD1 | TGTGCCAGCAGAAGCCTAGTACAGGGGGTGCCTGAAGCTTTCTTT | CASRSLVQGVPEAFF
NA | TRBJ1-2 | TRBV27 | TRBD1 | TGTGCCAGCAGTCAGACGGGACAGGGTGGCTATGGCTACACCTTC | CASSQTGQGGYGYTF
NA | TRBJ2-1 | TRBV7-9 | TRBD1 | TGTGCCAGCAGCTTGCTACCGGGACAGGGGGCCAGTGAGCAGTTCTTC | CASSLLPGQGASEQFF
NA | TRBJ1-1 | TRBV28 | NA | TGTGCCAGCAGTCGATATCGACAGGCCTTACCGAACACTGAAGCTTTCTTT | CASSRYRQALPNTEAFF
NA | TRBJ2-5 | TRBV30 | TRBD2 | TGTGCCTGGAGTAGCGGGAGCCGAGAAGAGACCCAGTACTTC | CAWSSGSREETQYF
NA | TRBJ2-7 | TRBV4-1 | NA | TGCGCCAGCAGCCAAGTTCCTCCCAGGGGCGCGAACGAGCAGTACTTC | CASSQVPPRGANEQYF
NA | TRBJ2-3 | TRBV4-1 | TRBD2 | TGCGCCAGCAGCCAAGTTTATCTAGCGGGGGGAAAAGACACAGATACGCAGTATTTT | CASSQVYLAGGKDTDTQYF
NA | TRBJ2-7 | TRBV29-1 | TRBD2 | TGCAGCGTTGACCTCGAGCGGGGGGGCTCCTACGAGCAGTACTTC | CSVDLERGGSYEQYF
NA | TRBJ2-6 | TRBV6-2/TRBV6-3 | NA | TGTGCCAGCAGTTACTTGGGCTCAGGCTCTGGGGCCAACGTCCTGACTTTC | CASSYLGSGSGANVLTF
NA | TRBJ2-6 | TRBV3-1/TRBV3-2 | NA | TGTGCCAGCAGCCAAGACCCAGGACAGTCTGGGGCCAACGTCCTGACTTTC | CASSQDPGQSGANVLTF
few | TRBJ2-7 | TRBV3-1/TRBV3-2 | NA | TGTGCCAGCAGCCCAGGTTACGAGCAGTACTTC | CASSPGYEQYF
NA | TRBJ1-1 | TRBV9 | NA | TGTGCCAGCAGCCCCCGTGGAGGGCAAACTGAAGCTTTCTTT | CASSPRGGQTEAFF
NA | TRBJ2-7 | TRBV19 | TRBD2 | TGTGCCAGTAGACACGGGGGGGGAACCTACGAGCAGTACTTC | CASRHGGGTYEQYF
NA | TRBJ1-4 | TRBV7-9 | TRBD1 | TGTGCCAGCAGCCGACCGACAGGGGGTGTTGAAAAACTGTTTTTT | CASSRPTGGVEKLFF
once | TRBJ2-7 | TRBV12-3/TRBV12-4 | NA | TGTGCCAGCAGTTGGTCAGGGCGCTACGAGCAGTACTTC | CASSWSGRYEQYF
NA | TRBJ2-1 | TRBV7-2 | TRBD2 | TGTGCCAGCAGCTTAGCTAGCGGGGGGTACAATGAAGGGCAGTTCTTC | CASSLASGGYNEGQFF
once | TRBJ2-7 | TRBV25-1 | NA | TGTGCCAGCAGTGCTGGACAGACGTTTATGCAGTACTTC | CASSAGQTFMQYF
NA | TRBJ2-6 | TRBV5-8 | NA | TGTGCCAGCAGCTTCACCCGCCCGGGGTACAACGTCCTGACTTTC | CASSFTRPGYNVLTF
NA | TRBJ1-2 | TRBV29-1 | NA | TGCAGCGTTGGGGGGGAAGGGGTCTCAAATGGCTACACCTTC | CSVGGEGVSNGYTF
NA | TRBJ2-7 | TRBV9 | TRBD1 | TGTGCCAGCAGCCGGACAGGGGGTTCCTACGAGCAGTACTTC | CASSRTGGSYEQYF
NA | TRBJ2-1 | TRBV6-6 | TRBD2 | TGTGCCAGCAGTTACTCGAGCGGGGGGTACAATGAGCAGTTCTTC | CASSYSSGGYNEQFF
NA | TRBJ2-1 | TRBV19 | NA | TGTGCCAGTAGTATAGCCGGGGGAGTCACTAATGAGCAGTTCTTC | CASSIAGGVTNEQFF
few | TRBJ1-2 | TRBV7-2 | TRBD1 | TGTGCCAGCAGCCCCCGGACAGGGGGTAATGGCTACACCTTC | CASSPRTGGNGYTF
NA | TRBJ1-2 | TRBV14 | NA | TGTGCCAGCAGCCCGACAGAGGGGACACCTTACACCTTC | CASSPTEGTPYTF
NA | TRBJ1-2 | TRBV4-1 | TRBD1 | TGCGCCAGCAGCCAGGGTTGGTCGTACGGGACAGTACAACTACCCGACTATGGCTACACCTTC | CASSQGWSYGTVQLPDYGYTF
NA | TRBJ1-2 | TRBV27 | NA | TGTGCCAGCAGGCCCGTAGGGGTTGGATATGGCTACACCTTC | CASRPVGVGYGYTF
once | TRBJ2-7 | TRBV28 | TRBD2 | TGTGCCAGCAGTTCACTAGCGGGAGTACACGAGCAGTACTTC | CASSSLAGVHEQYF
NA | TRBJ2-3 | TRBV19 | TRBD1 | TGTGCCAGTAGGGACAGGGGATCTTTCACAGATACGCAGTATTTT | CASRDRGSFTDTQYF
few | TRBJ1-5 | TRBV4-1 | NA | TGCGCCAGCAGCCAAACACCTATACGGGGACTCAATCAGCCCCAGCATTTT | CASSQTPIRGLNQPQHF
many | TRBJ2-1 | TRBV7-9 | TRBD2 | TGTGCCAGCAGCCCGCCTCTTCGGGGGGGCCATCATGAGCAGTTCTTC | CASSPPLRGGHHEQFF
NA | TRBJ1-2 | TRBV27 | TRBD1 | TGTGCCAGCAGTTCGGGACAGGCGTTATCCTATGGCTACACCTTC | CASSSGQALSYGYTF
once | TRBJ1-5 | TRBV7-2 | TRBD1 | TGTGCCAGCAGAACGGGACAGTTGAATCAGCCCCAGCATTTT | CASRTGQLNQPQHF